A single sample is the source of the 18 T cell receptor beta chains below, sequenced in a study of blood T cell repertoires in COVID-19. TCRdb keeps only in-frame clones here, not all; method: immunoSEQ multiplex PCR. The sample contains 90,000 or so clones, roughly nine tenths of which appear only once. The sequenced material came from peripheral blood. These receptors originate from a human donor with active COVID-19. The donor label of this sample is uncertain.

The chain employs TRBV7-9 and TRBJ1-5; D ambiguous. This CDR3 has 16 amino acids. V was shortened by 0 bases and J by 2 bases, with 11 bases between the two germline ends. CDR1 and CDR2 from the germline V gene are SEHNR and FQNEAQ (reference sequence). The CDR3 loop is CASSLAGVIGNQPQHF. CDR3 DNA sequence: TGTGCCAGCAGCTTAGCCGGGGTTATAGGCAATCAGCCCCAGCATTTT.

In this sample, this clone turned up a few times. The gene calls are TRBV6-2 or TRBV6-3 and TRBJ2-7; tentative D call: TRBD1 (6 bases). CDR3 length: 15 residues. V was clipped by 2 bases and J by 2 bases, with 13 bases between them. Germline V lookup: CDR1 MNHEY, CDR2 SVGEGT. The CDR3 DNA sequence: TGTGCCAGCAGTTACCGACAGGAGGCTCCCTACGAGCAGTACTTC. Protein product: CASSYRQEAPYEQYF.

This chain links TRBV23-1 with TRBJ1-3; 7 bases are shared with TRBD1. TRBV23-1 is an open reading frame whose function is uncertain. V lost 4 bases, J lost 3 bases, and 18 bases stayed unmatched. CDR3 length equals 19 residues. The CDR3 here is CASSRIPRTGVSCGNTIYF. CDR3 in DNA: TGCGCCAGCAGTCGAATTCCCCGTACAGGGGTTAGCTGTGGAAACACCATATATTTT.

The gene calls are TRBV24-1 and TRBJ2-3, with TRBD2 identical over 15 bases. The V gene's germline CDR1 is KGHDR and CDR2 SFDVKD. V gave up 3 bases and J gave up 3 bases; unmatched junction bases: 3. The CDR3 has 17 amino acids. The CDR3 DNA reads as TGTGCCACCAGTGATGGACTAGCGGGGGGGGGTACAGATACGCAGTATTTT. It codes for CATSDGLAGGGTDTQYF.

The chain links TRBV2 to TRBJ1-1, with D perhaps TRBD1 (5 bases). V was trimmed by 8 bases and J by 6 bases, leaving 16 bases between them. The CDR3 runs to 13 residues. Germline values: CDR1 SNHLY, CDR2 FYNNEI. CDR3: CASGRGFSAEAFF. The CDR3 nucleotides are TGTGCCAGCGGGAGGGGATTTAGTGCTGAAGCTTTCTTT.

This clone has just one count. The chain links TRBV29-1 to TRBJ1-2; the D gene is possibly TRBD1 (5 bases). V was pared by 1 base and J by 6 bases, with 15 bases between. The length of the CDR3 is 14 residues. Per the germline V gene, CDR1 is SQVTM and CDR2 is ANQGSEA. The CDR3: CSVEGVGAADGYTF. The CDR3 coding sequence is TGCAGCGTTGAAGGGGTAGGGGCTGCGGATGGCTACACCTTC.

This chain uses TRBV7-2 with TRBJ2-5; 10 bases fit TRBD2. The trim removed 2 bases at V and 2 bases at J, leaving 5 bases unmatched. The CDR3 runs 16 residues. Germline values: CDR1 SGHTA, CDR2 FQGNSA. The chain's CDR3 is CASSLRAGGPQETQYF. As DNA, the CDR3 is TGTGCCAGCAGCTTACGAGCGGGGGGGCCACAAGAGACCCAGTACTTC. Filled out from reference TRBV7-2 and TRBJ2-5, the complete variable domain reads GAGVSQSPSNKVTEKGKDVELRCDPISGHTALYWYRQSLGQGLEFLIYFQGNSAPDKSGLPSDRFSAERTGGSVSTLTIQRTQQEDSAVYLCASSLRAGGPQETQYFGPGTRLLVL.

The rearrangement uses TRBV6-5 and TRBJ2-6, with D maybe TRBD2 (5 bases). The CDR3 covers 15 residues. V was clipped by 7 bases and J by 4 bases, with 14 bases between them. CDR1 and CDR2 from the germline V gene are MNHEY and SVGAGI. This CDR3 reads CASMKTPGGANVLTF. CDR3 in DNA: TGTGCCAGCATGAAGACCCCGGGGGGGGCCAACGTCCTGACTTTC.

This rearrangement joins TRBV5-1 to TRBJ2-2; no definite D call. The CDR3 totals 13 residues. CDR1 SGHRS and CDR2 YFSETQ come from the germline V gene. Trimming removed 1 base at V and 5 bases at J, with 6 bases between. The CDR3 DNA is TGCGCCAGCAGCTTGACACAGACCGGGGAGCTGTTTTTT. It encodes CASSLTQTGELFF.

The chain recombines TRBV20-1 with TRBJ2-3, with 7 positions matching TRBD2. The trim removed 3 bases at V and 1 base at J, leaving 4 bases unmatched. Per germline, CDR1 DFQATT and CDR2 SNEGSKA (reference sequence). CDR3 size: 14 residues. The CDR3 DNA sequence: TGCAGTGCTAGTCGGGGGGTGGGCACAGATACGCAGTATTTT. This sequence encodes CSASRGVGTDTQYF.

The V and J genes are TRBV6-4 and TRBJ1-1, with D unclear. Germline-derived CDR1 and CDR2 are MRHNA and SNTAGT. Trimming cost V 4 bases and J 1 base, with 13 bases left between them. The CDR3 is 15 residues long. The DNA for the CDR3 is TGTGCCAGCAGTGTTAACATTAATTCGAACACTGAAGCTTTCTTT. Translated, it gives CASSVNINSNTEAFF.

The rearrangement links TRBV24-1 to TRBJ2-1; 7 bases map to TRBD2. V was clipped by 4 bases and J by 5 bases; unmatched bases: 10. This CDR3 contains 16 residues. Germline V gives CDR1 KGHDR, CDR2 SFDVKD. In DNA form, the CDR3 reads TGTGCCACCAGTGAGGGGACTATGCGGGGGAACAATGAGCAGTTCTTC. Residues: CATSEGTMRGNNEQFF.

V and J are TRBV5-5 and TRBJ2-2; D possibly corresponds to TRBD2 (5 bases). This CDR3 contains 15 residues. Germline V gene data show CDR1 as SGHKS and CDR2 as YYEKEE (reference sequence). V was cut by 1 base and J by 7 bases, with 14 bases left in between. The DNA of the CDR3 is TGTGCCAGCAGCTTGTGGTCGGGGTCTGGCGGGGAGCTGTTTTTT. Residues: CASSLWSGSGGELFF. The full variable domain, in which reference TRBV5-5 and TRBJ2-2 provide the parts outside the CDR3, is DAGVTQSPTHLIKTRGQQVTLRCSPISGHKSVSWYQQVLGQGPQFIFQYYEKEERGRGNFPDRFSARQFPNYSSELNVNALLLGDSALYLCASSLWSGSGGELFFGEGSRLTVL.

This clone was counted once. The chain recombines TRBV4-3 with TRBJ2-1; 9 bases line up with TRBD1. The CDR3 length is 17 residues. The trim removed 0 bases at V and 8 bases at J, leaving 11 bases unmatched. The germline gives CDR1 LGHNA, CDR2 YSLEER. CDR3 bases: TGCGCCAGCAGCCAAGATGTGGGACAGGGTTCTTTGTATGAGCAGTTCTTC. Translation: CASSQDVGQGSLYEQFF.

This clone has more than one count but fewer than ten. The chain joins TRBV9 to TRBJ1-6; no clear D. The CDR3 has 14 residues. CDR1 and CDR2 (germline): SGDLS, YYNGEE. V shed 0 bases and J shed 10 bases, with 11 bases lying between them. CDR3 region: CASSVALGVSPLHF. In DNA form, the CDR3 reads TGTGCCAGCAGCGTAGCACTAGGTGTCTCACCCCTCCACTTT.

This chain connects TRBV18 to TRBJ2-5, with D possibly being TRBD1 (5 bases). Looked up from germline, CDR1 is KGHSH and CDR2 is LQKENI. The ends were cut back, 0 bases at V and 2 bases at J, with 19 bases in the middle. The CDR3 covers 18 residues. CDR3 nucleotide sequence: TGTGCCAGCTCACCACCGCGATTTCAGGGAAGTTGGCAAGAGACCCAGTACTTC. Translated: CASSPPRFQGSWQETQYF.

The rearrangement joins TRBV20-1 to TRBJ2-7; TRBD2 matches at 7 bases. Trimming at V came to 3 bases and at J to 6 bases, leaving 14 bases not matched to a gene. The CDR3 has 15 residues. Germline loops: CDR1 DFQATT, CDR2 SNEGSKA (reference sequence). The CDR3 region has the DNA TGCAGTGCTAGTTCAATGACCAGCGGGGCCCTCGAGCAGTACTTC. Its translation is CSASSMTSGALEQYF.

The chain carries TRBV11-2 and TRBJ1-4; 8 nucleotides match TRBD1. This CDR3 is built from 13 residues. The germline CDR1 and CDR2 sequences are SGHAT and FQNNGV. The junction had 6 bases not matched to a gene; V was cut back by 4 bases and J by 11 bases. CDR3 nucleotide sequence: TGTGCCAGCAGCTCGCAGGGGGCTGGGAAACTGTTTTTT. Its translation: CASSSQGAGKLFF.